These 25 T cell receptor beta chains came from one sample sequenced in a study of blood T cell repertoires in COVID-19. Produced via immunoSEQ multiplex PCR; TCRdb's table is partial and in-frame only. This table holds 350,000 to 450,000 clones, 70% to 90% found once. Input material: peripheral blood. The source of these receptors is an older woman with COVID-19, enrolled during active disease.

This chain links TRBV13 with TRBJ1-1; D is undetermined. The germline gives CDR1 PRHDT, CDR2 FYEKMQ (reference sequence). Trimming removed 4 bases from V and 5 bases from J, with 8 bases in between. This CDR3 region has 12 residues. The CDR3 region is CASSSFETEAFF. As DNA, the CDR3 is TGTGCCAGCAGCTCCTTCGAGACTGAAGCTTTCTTT.

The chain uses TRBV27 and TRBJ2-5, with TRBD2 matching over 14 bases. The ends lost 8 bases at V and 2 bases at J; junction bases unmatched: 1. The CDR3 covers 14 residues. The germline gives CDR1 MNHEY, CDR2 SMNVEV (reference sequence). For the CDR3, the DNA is TGTGCCAGCGGACTAGCGGGGGGACAAGAGACCCAGTACTTC. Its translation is CASGLAGGQETQYF.

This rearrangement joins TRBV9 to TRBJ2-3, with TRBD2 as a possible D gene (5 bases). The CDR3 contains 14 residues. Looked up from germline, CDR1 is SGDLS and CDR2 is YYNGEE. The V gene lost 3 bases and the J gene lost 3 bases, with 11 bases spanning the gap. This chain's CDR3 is CASSARGITDTQYF. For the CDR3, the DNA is TGTGCCAGCAGCGCACGAGGGATAACAGATACGCAGTATTTT.

CDR3: CASSQRLMDTEAFF. In nucleotides, the CDR3 is TGTGCCAGCAGCCAAAGACTCATGGACACTGAAGCTTTCTTT. This sequence joins TRBV9 and TRBJ1-1; D is ambiguous. V was cut by 4 bases and J by 3 bases, with 13 bases left in between. From germline, CDR1 is SGDLS and CDR2 YYNGEE. CDR3 length: 14 residues. The full variable domain, completed using reference TRBV9 and TRBJ1-1, is DSGVTQTPKHLITATGQRVTLRCSPRSGDLSVYWYQQSLDQGLQFLIQYYNGEERAKGNILERFSAQQFPDLHSELNLSSLELGDSALYFCASSQRLMDTEAFFGQGTRLTVV.

The CDR3 sequence is CASSTRLNSPLHF. The CDR3 bases are TGTGCCAGCAGCACCCGACTCAATTCACCCCTCCACTTT. The chain is built from TRBV11-3 and TRBJ1-6; unclear D gene. The CDR3 is 13 amino acids. Germline V CDR1 and CDR2: SGHNT, YENEEA. With 5 bases removed from V and 7 bases from J, the gap between germline ends came to 9 bases.

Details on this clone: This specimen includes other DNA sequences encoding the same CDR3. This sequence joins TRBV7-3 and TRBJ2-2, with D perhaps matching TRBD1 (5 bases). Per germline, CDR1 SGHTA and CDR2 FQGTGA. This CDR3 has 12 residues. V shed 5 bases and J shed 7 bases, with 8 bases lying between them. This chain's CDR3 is CASSPQGGELFF. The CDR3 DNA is TGTGCCAGCAGCCCCCAGGGCGGGGAGCTGTTTTTT.

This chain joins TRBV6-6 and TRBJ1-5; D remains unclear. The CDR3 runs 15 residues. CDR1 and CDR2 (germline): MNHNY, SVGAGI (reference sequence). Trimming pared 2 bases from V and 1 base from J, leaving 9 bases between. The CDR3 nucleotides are TGTGCCAGCAGTTACGGGAGCCTGAGCAATCAGCCCCAGCATTTT. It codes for CASSYGSLSNQPQHF.

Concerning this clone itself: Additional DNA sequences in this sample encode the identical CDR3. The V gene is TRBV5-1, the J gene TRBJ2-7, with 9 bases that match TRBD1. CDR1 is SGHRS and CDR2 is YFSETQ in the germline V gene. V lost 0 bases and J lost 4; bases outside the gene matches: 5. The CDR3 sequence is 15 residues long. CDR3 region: CASSLGGTGTYEQYF. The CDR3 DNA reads TGCGCCAGCAGCTTGGGGGGGACAGGGACGTACGAGCAGTACTTC. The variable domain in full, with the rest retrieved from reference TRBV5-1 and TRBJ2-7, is KAGVTQTPRYLIKTRGQQVTLSCSPISGHRSVSWYQQTPGQGLQFLFEYFSETQRNKGNFPGRFSGRQFSNSRSEMNVSTLELGDSALYLCASSLGGTGTYEQYFGPGTRLTVT.

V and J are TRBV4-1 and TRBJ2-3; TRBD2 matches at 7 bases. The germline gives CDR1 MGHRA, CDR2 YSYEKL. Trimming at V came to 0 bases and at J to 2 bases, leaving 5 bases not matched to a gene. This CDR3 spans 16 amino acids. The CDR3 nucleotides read TGCGCCAGCAGCCAAGATCCGAGCGGGAACACAGATACGCAGTATTTT. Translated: CASSQDPSGNTDTQYF.

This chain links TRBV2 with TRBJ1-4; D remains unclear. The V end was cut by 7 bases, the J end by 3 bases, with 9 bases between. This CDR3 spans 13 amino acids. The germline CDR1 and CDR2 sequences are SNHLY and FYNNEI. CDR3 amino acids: CASKREPNEKLFF. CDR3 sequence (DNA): TGTGCCAGCAAGCGGGAACCTAATGAAAAACTGTTTTTT.

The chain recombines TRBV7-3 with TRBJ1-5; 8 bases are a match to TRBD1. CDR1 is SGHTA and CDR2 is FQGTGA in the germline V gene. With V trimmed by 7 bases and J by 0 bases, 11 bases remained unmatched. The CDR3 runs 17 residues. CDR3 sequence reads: CASNPGQVLYSNQPQHF. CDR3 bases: TGTGCCAGCAACCCGGGACAGGTTCTTTATAGCAATCAGCCCCAGCATTTT.

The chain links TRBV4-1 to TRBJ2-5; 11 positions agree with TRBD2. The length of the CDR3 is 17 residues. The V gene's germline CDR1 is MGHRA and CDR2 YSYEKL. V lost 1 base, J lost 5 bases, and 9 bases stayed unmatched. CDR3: CASSQVIAGGPLETQYF. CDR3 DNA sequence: TGCGCCAGCAGCCAAGTCATAGCGGGGGGGCCTTTGGAGACCCAGTACTTC.

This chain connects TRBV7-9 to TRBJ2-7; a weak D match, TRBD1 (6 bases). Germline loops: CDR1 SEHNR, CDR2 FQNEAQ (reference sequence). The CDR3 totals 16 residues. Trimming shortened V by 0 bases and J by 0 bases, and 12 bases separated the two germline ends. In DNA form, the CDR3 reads TGTGCCAGCAGCTTAGCCCCTGGACAGTACTCCTACGAGCAGTACTTC. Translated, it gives CASSLAPGQYSYEQYF.

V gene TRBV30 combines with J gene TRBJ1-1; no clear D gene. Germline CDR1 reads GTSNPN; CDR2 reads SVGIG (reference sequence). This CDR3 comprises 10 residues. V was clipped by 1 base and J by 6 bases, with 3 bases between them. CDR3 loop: CAWSGPEAFF. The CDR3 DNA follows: TGTGCCTGGAGTGGGCCTGAAGCTTTCTTT.

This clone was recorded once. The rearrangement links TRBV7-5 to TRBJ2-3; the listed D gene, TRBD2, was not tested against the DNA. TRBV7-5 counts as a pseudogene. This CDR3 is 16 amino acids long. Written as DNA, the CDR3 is TGTGTCAGAAGCCCGCGGGGGGCCGTGTGTTCAGATACGCAGTATTTT. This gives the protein CVRSPRGAVCSDTQYF.

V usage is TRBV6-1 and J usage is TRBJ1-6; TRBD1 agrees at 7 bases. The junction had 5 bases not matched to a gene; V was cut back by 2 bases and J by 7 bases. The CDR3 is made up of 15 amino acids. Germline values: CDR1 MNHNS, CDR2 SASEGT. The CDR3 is CASSEPDRANSPLHF. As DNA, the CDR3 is TGTGCCAGCAGTGAACCCGACAGGGCGAATTCACCCCTCCACTTT.

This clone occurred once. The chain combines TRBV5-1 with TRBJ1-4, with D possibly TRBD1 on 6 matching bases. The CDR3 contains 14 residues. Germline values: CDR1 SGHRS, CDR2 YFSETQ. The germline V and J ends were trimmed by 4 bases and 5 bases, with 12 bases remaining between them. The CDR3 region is CASSPGQHNEKLFF. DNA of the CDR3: TGCGCCAGCAGCCCGGGACAACACAATGAAAAACTGTTTTTT.

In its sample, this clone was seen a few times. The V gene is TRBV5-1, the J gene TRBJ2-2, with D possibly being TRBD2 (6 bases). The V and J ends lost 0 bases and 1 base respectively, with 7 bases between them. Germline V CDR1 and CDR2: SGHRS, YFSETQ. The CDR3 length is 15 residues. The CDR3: CASSLGRENTGELFF. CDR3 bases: TGCGCCAGCAGCTTGGGGCGGGAGAACACCGGGGAGCTGTTTTTT.

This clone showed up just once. The CDR3 DNA reads TGTGCCAGCAGTCAGGACAGGGCTCGTTTAGAGACCCAGTACTTC. It encodes CASSQDRARLETQYF. This chain joins TRBV3-1 (or the pseudogene TRBV3-2) and TRBJ2-5, with 8 bases lining up with TRBD1. There are 15 residues in the CDR3. The germline V gene has CDR1 LGHDT and CDR2 YNNKEL (reference sequence). With 6 bases clipped from V and 4 bases from J, the junction kept 10 bases outside the gene matches.

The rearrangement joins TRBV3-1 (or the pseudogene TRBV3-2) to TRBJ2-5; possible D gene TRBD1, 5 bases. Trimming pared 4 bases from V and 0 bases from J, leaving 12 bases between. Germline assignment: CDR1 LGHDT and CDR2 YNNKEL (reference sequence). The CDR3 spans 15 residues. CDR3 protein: CASSPRTPYQETQYF. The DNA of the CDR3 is TGTGCCAGCAGCCCAAGGACACCGTACCAAGAGACCCAGTACTTC.

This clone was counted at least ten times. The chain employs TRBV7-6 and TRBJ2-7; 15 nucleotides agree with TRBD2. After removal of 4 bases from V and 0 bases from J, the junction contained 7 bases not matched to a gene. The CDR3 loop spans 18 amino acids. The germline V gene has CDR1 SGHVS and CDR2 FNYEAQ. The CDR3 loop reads CASSSGTSGGTTSYEQYF. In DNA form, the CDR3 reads TGTGCCAGCAGCTCGGGGACTAGCGGGGGGACTACCTCCTACGAGCAGTACTTC.

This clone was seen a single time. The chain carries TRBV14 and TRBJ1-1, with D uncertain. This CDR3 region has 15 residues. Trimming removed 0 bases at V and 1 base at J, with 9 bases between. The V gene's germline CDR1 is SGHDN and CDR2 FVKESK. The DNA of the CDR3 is TGTGCCAGCAGCCAAGATAGTCCGGGGAACACTGAAGCTTTCTTT. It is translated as CASSQDSPGNTEAFF.

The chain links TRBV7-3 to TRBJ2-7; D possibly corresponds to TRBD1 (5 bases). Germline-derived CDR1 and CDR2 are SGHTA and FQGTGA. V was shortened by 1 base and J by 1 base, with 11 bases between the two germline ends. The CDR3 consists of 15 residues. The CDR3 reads CASSLKGSESYEQYF. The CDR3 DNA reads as TGTGCCAGCAGCTTAAAGGGGTCCGAATCCTACGAGCAGTACTTC.

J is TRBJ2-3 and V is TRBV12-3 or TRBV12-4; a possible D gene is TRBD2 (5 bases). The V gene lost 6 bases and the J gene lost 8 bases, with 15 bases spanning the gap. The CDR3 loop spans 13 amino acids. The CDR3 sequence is CASRSPREGTQYF. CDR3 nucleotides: TGTGCCAGCAGGTCGCCTAGAGAGGGTACGCAGTATTTT.

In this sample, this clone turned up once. CDR3 region: CSVEDPRVPHQETQYF. CDR3 DNA sequence: TGCAGCGTTGAAGATCCCCGGGTGCCCCACCAAGAGACCCAGTACTTC. The chain is built from TRBV29-1 and TRBJ2-5; D not resolved. The CDR3 loop spans 16 amino acids. Trimming removed 0 bases at V and 0 bases at J, with 14 bases between. Germline CDR1 and CDR2: SQVTM and ANQGSEA.